What follows are 3 T cell receptor beta chains derived from one specimen sequenced in a study of shared clonotypes between healthy human individuals. Profiling relied on immunoSEQ multiplex PCR, and the TCRdb table lists in-frame clones only, not all of them. The table includes fewer than 550,000 clones, 60% to 80% detected once. What was sequenced was PBMCs. The receptor set was obtained from a woman aged 35 to 49 in good health. Some clones in this sample may be carry-over from other donors' samples.

The V call is TRBV27, the J call TRBJ2-7; 7 nucleotides align to TRBD2. V was pared by 1 base and J by 9 bases, with 12 bases of the junction left unmatched. The CDR3 is 15 amino acids. From germline, CDR1 is MNHEY and CDR2 SMNVEV (reference sequence). In DNA form, the CDR3 reads TGTGCCAGCAGTTTATTCGAGGGAGGGGTTTCTACGCAGTACTTC. Protein: CASSLFEGGVSTQYF.

The V gene is TRBV30, the J gene TRBJ1-6; D uncertain. Trimming removed 1 base from V and 4 bases from J, with 11 bases in between. Germline CDR1 is GTSNPN and CDR2 is SVGIG (reference sequence). The CDR3 is made up of 15 amino acids. The CDR3 DNA reads as TGTGCCTGGAGTGGTTCAGGTGGTTATAATTCACCCCTCCACTTT. Its protein is CAWSGSGGYNSPLHF.

The V gene is TRBV28, the J gene TRBJ1-2; the D is unclear. CDR1 is MDHEN, CDR2 SYDVKM, per germline. Trimming stripped 6 bases from V and 1 base from J, with 18 bases between. The CDR3 contains 16 residues. The CDR3 spells CASSEVGLLLNYGYTF. The DNA of the CDR3 is TGTGCCAGCAGCGAAGTAGGCCTTCTCCTTAACTATGGCTACACCTTC.